This T cell receptor beta chain was captured by sequencing in a study of CXCR3-negative and CXCR3-positive naive CD8 T cells. CDR1 and CDR2 (germline): SGHDN, FVKESK. The CDR3 sequence is 13 residues long. 5' RACE that incorporated UMI labels was used to prepare the TRB cDNA libraries. From its re-call of the 5' RACE reads, TCRdb lists each CDR3 protein once, without DNA. This sample's table has 60,000 or so distinct CDR3 sequences. This clonotype was obtained from a human donor in good health. Some clones in this sample may be carry-over from other donors' samples. The sequenced material came from memory CD8+ T cells from blood. J is TRBJ1-1 and V is TRBV14. CDR3 in amino acids: CASSHSNWGEAFF.